This TCR beta chain is from a study of blood T cell repertoires in COVID-19. With V trimmed by 2 bases and J by 4 bases, 12 bases remained unmatched. CDR1 GTSNPN and CDR2 SVGIG come from the germline V gene (reference sequence). The CDR3 covers 16 residues. The method was immunoSEQ multiplex PCR; TCRdb's version includes in-frame clones alone and lacks a portion of them. The sample consists of some 180,000 clones, 75% to 90% of them appearing once. This chain connects TRBV30 to TRBJ1-1, with 8 positions matching TRBD1. This receptor was identified in a woman aged 55-69 years with acute or convalescent COVID-19. Sequenced sample: peripheral blood. CDR3 sequence reads: CAWSFGQGVRGTEAFF. The DNA of the CDR3 is TGTGCCTGGAGTTTCGGACAGGGAGTTCGGGGCACTGAAGCTTTCTTT.